These T cell receptor beta chains were read from a single sample in a study of T cells in Graves' hyperthyroidism and ophthalmopathy. TCRdb re-analysed the multiplex PCR reads in MiXCR, keeping a single row per CDR3 protein. The repertoire consists of 300,000 to 350,000 distinct CDR3 sequences, with 15% to 20% occurring once and the leading ten covering 15%. The specimen sequenced was blood. All receptors derive from a woman aged 40 to 49 with Graves' ophthalmopathy. CDR3s include the opening cysteine and the closing phenylalanine or tryptophan. Each record gives: V gene, J gene, clone size, D gene, CDR3 protein, CDR3 DNA. The D gene is left open where the match is weak. A row's size may be missing; if present it is once, few, many or a size class.

V: TRBV24-1
J: TRBJ2-2
size: many
D: NA
CDR3: CATSDFTTNTGELFF
DNA: TGTGCCACCAGTGATTTTACCACGAACACCGGGGAGCTGTTTTTT

V: TRBV5-1
J: TRBJ2-7
size: many
D: TRBD1
CDR3: CASSRQTGASAKQYF
DNA: TGCGCCAGCAGCAGACAGACAGGGGCTTCTGCCAAGCAGTACTTC

V: TRBV6-4
J: TRBJ1-2
size: NA
D: NA
CDR3: CAGPLIYGYTF
DNA: TGTGCCGGACCCCTAATCTATGGCTACACCTTC

V: TRBV6-1
J: TRBJ2-2
size: NA
D: TRBD2
CDR3: CASSAPSGGSTGELFF
DNA: TGTGCCAGCAGTGCTCCTAGCGGGGGGAGCACCGGGGAGCTGTTTTTT

V: TRBV19
J: TRBJ2-5
size: many
D: NA
CDR3: CASSLVGDLRETQYF
DNA: TGTGCCAGTAGTTTGGTTGGAGACTTGAGGGAGACCCAGTACTTC

V: TRBV6-5
J: TRBJ2-5
size: few
D: NA
CDR3: CASRTVVGETQYF
DNA: TGTGCCAGCAGGACAGTTGTAGGCGAGACCCAGTACTTC

V: TRBV2
J: TRBJ2-2
size: many
D: TRBD2
CDR3: CASSVAGLVNTGELFF
DNA: TGTGCCAGCAGTGTGGCGGGACTAGTCAACACCGGGGAGCTGTTTTTT

V: TRBV19
J: TRBJ1-2
size: many
D: NA
CDR3: CASSIRGTLYGYTF
DNA: TGTGCCAGTAGTATCCGCGGGACACTATATGGCTACACCTTC

V: TRBV7-2
J: TRBJ2-7
size: many
D: NA
CDR3: CASSLSLQGEQYF
DNA: TGTGCCAGCAGCTTAAGCCTACAGGGCGAGCAGTACTTC

V: TRBV27
J: TRBJ1-6
size: many
D: TRBD1
CDR3: CASSSLTGTGFSPLHF
DNA: TGTGCCAGCAGTTCTTTGACAGGGACAGGGTTTTCACCCCTCCACTTT

V: TRBV30
J: TRBJ1-1
size: many
D: NA
CDR3: CAWSGEGTEAFF
DNA: TGTGCCTGGAGTGGGGAGGGGACTGAAGCTTTCTTT

V: TRBV5-1
J: TRBJ2-5
size: many
D: NA
CDR3: CASSSLRGRETQYF
DNA: TGCGCCAGCAGCTCTCTTAGGGGCCGAGAGACCCAGTACTTC

V: TRBV6-5
J: TRBJ2-5
size: many
D: NA
CDR3: CASSLRGSYETQYF
DNA: TGTGCCAGCAGTCTAAGGGGTAGTTATGAGACCCAGTACTTC

V: TRBV29-1
J: TRBJ2-5
size: many
D: TRBD1
CDR3: CSELQGAGETQYF
DNA: TGCAGCGAGCTCCAGGGGGCTGGTGAGACCCAGTACTTC

V: TRBV20-1
J: TRBJ1-1
size: few
D: NA
CDR3: CSATPRGFPEAFF
DNA: TGCAGTGCTACCCCGCGGGGTTTCCCTGAAGCTTTCTTT

V: TRBV4-1
J: TRBJ2-5
size: many
D: NA
CDR3: CASSSQRALQETQYF
DNA: TGCGCCAGCAGCTCACAGCGGGCCCTACAAGAGACCCAGTACTTC

V: TRBV5-1
J: TRBJ2-7
size: many
D: NA
CDR3: CASSSTGPGNEQYF
DNA: TGCGCCAGCAGCTCGACAGGTCCGGGCAACGAGCAGTACTTC

V: TRBV5-6
J: TRBJ2-5
size: many
D: TRBD1
CDR3: CASSRLTGVGETQYF
DNA: TGTGCCAGCAGCAGGCTGACAGGGGTCGGAGAGACCCAGTACTTC

V: TRBV12-3/TRBV12-4
J: TRBJ2-7
size: many
D: NA
CDR3: CASKYTDSYEQYF
DNA: TGTGCCAGCAAATACACAGACTCCTACGAGCAGTACTTC

V: TRBV28
J: TRBJ2-1
size: many
D: NA
CDR3: CASSPPGDRHSYNEQFF
DNA: TGTGCCAGCAGTCCCCCAGGGGATAGGCACTCCTACAATGAGCAGTTCTTC

V: TRBV6-1
J: TRBJ1-1
size: many
D: NA
CDR3: CASGGTEAFF
DNA: TGTGCCAGCGGGGGAACTGAAGCTTTCTTT

V: TRBV12-3/TRBV12-4
J: TRBJ1-5
size: NA
D: NA
CDR3: CASSRVLGNQPQHF
DNA: TGTGCCAGCAGTCGGGTCCTAGGCAATCAGCCCCAGCATTTT

V: TRBV4-1
J: TRBJ2-7
size: many
D: NA
CDR3: CASSQVEAGWGLSYEQYF
DNA: TGCGCCAGCAGCCAAGTCGAAGCCGGGTGGGGCTTGTCCTACGAGCAGTACTTC

V: TRBV7-6
J: TRBJ2-5
size: NA
D: NA
CDR3: CASSLGGFLSNQETQYF
DNA: TGTGCCAGCAGCTTAGGGGGCTTCTTATCGAACCAAGAGACCCAGTACTTC

V: TRBV20-1
J: TRBJ1-1
size: many
D: TRBD1
CDR3: CSALQGGTEAFF
DNA: TGCAGTGCGTTACAGGGGGGGACTGAAGCTTTCTTT

V: TRBV5-4
J: TRBJ1-2
size: many
D: TRBD1
CDR3: CASSLDLRGQGDYTF
DNA: TGTGCCAGCAGCTTGGATCTCCGGGGACAGGGGGACTACACCTTC

V: TRBV11-1
J: TRBJ2-2
size: many
D: TRBD2
CDR3: CASSLAGTSGRPSLTGELFF
DNA: TGTGCCAGCAGCTTAGCGGGGACTAGCGGGAGACCTTCTCTCACCGGGGAGCTGTTTTTT

V: TRBV24-1
J: TRBJ2-5
size: many
D: TRBD1
CDR3: CATSEAGTAVETQYF
DNA: TGTGCCACCAGTGAGGCAGGGACAGCTGTCGAGACCCAGTACTTC

V: TRBV5-1
J: TRBJ2-7
size: many
D: TRBD1
CDR3: CASSLGPGGINEQYF
DNA: TGCGCCAGCAGCTTGGGGCCAGGGGGCATCAACGAGCAGTACTTC

V: TRBV28
J: TRBJ2-7
size: NA
D: TRBD1
CDR3: CASTQDRVRSYEQYF
DNA: TGTGCCAGCACCCAGGACAGGGTTCGCTCCTACGAGCAGTACTTC

V: TRBV7-2
J: TRBJ2-7
size: many
D: NA
CDR3: CASSLRALDYTYEQYF
DNA: TGTGCCAGCAGCCTTAGGGCTTTGGACTACACCTACGAGCAGTACTTC

V: TRBV27
J: TRBJ2-7
size: few
D: TRBD2
CDR3: CASNTLAGGNEQYF
DNA: TGTGCCAGCAACACACTAGCGGGAGGCAACGAGCAGTACTTC

V: TRBV20-1
J: TRBJ1-1
size: NA
D: TRBD1
CDR3: CSAGQGATEAFF
DNA: TGCAGTGCTGGACAGGGGGCGACTGAAGCTTTCTTT

V: TRBV28
J: TRBJ1-2
size: many
D: TRBD1
CDR3: CASSPTDRVWDYGYTF
DNA: TGTGCCAGCAGTCCCACGGACAGGGTGTGGGACTATGGCTACACCTTC

V: TRBV29-1
J: TRBJ2-7
size: many
D: NA
CDR3: CSVGSRSTYEQYF
DNA: TGCAGCGTTGGGTCCAGGAGTACCTACGAGCAGTACTTC

V: TRBV4-1
J: TRBJ2-2
size: many
D: NA
CDR3: CASSHGGGTGELFF
DNA: TGCGCCAGCAGCCATGGAGGGGGCACCGGGGAGCTGTTTTTT

V: TRBV2
J: TRBJ1-1
size: many
D: NA
CDR3: CASIRGEGAEAFF
DNA: TGTGCCAGCATCCGAGGGGAGGGAGCTGAAGCTTTCTTT